The 26 T cell receptor beta chains below come from one sample, sequenced in a study of OX40 agonist ivuxolimab in advanced cancers. The repertoire was sequenced with immunoSEQ multiplex PCR; TCRdb's copy has only in-frame clones and lacks some. There are approximately 76,000 clones in the sample; approximately 86% occur only once, and approximately 0.72% lies in the top ten. This material consisted of CD4+ or CD8+ T cells sorted from blood, taken in a trial of the OX40 agonist ivuxolimab. The receptors were gathered from an adult with an advanced solid tumor such as melanoma, head and neck, liver or kidney cancer.

This chain joins TRBV30 and TRBJ2-2; D assignment may be TRBD1 or TRBD2 (5 bases each). The CDR3 contains 13 residues. Germline CDR1 reads GTSNPN; CDR2 reads SVGIG (reference sequence). V gave up 5 bases and J gave up 5 bases, with 12 bases separating them. In nucleotides, the CDR3 is TGTGCCTGGGACCTCGGGGCAACCGGGGAGCTGTTTTTT. Translating it yields CAWDLGATGELFF.

The chain employs TRBV30 and TRBJ1-1; tentatively, D is TRBD1 (6 bases). Trimming removed 4 bases at V and 10 bases at J, with 16 bases between. The V gene's germline CDR1 is GTSNPN and CDR2 SVGIG (reference sequence). CDR3 length: 12 amino acids. CDR3 DNA: TGTGCCTGGAACCGGGAGGGGGGGGTAGCTTTCTTT. This sequence encodes CAWNREGGVAFF.

The J gene is TRBJ1-2, the V gene TRBV29-1, with 7 bases aligning to TRBD1. The V gene end was trimmed by 5 bases and the J gene end by 6 bases; junction bases not matched to a gene: 6. The V gene's germline CDR1 is SQVTM and CDR2 ANQGSEA. The length of the CDR3 is 12 residues. CDR3 region: CSVPTGRDGYTF. The CDR3 DNA follows: TGCAGCGTTCCGACAGGGCGAGATGGCTACACCTTC.

The chain uses TRBV27 and TRBJ2-1; TRBD2 matches at 8 bases. CDR3 length equals 16 residues. Germline trimming cut 6 bases from V and 0 bases from J; bases unmatched to any gene: 7. CDR1 is MNHEY and CDR2 is SMNVEV in the germline V gene (reference sequence). CDR3 protein: CASRSSGTSSYNEQFF. The CDR3, as DNA: TGTGCCAGCAGATCCAGCGGGACTAGCTCCTACAATGAGCAGTTCTTC.

This chain links TRBV7-9 with TRBJ2-3, with 8 bases aligning to TRBD2. J gave up 2 bases and V 3 bases, and 16 bases lay outside the gene matches. The CDR3 runs 19 residues. Germline V lookup: CDR1 SEHNR, CDR2 FQNEAQ (reference sequence). CDR3 DNA: TGTGCCAGCAGCTTGCGACCGACCACGAGCGGGGGCCTCACAGATACGCAGTATTTT. Translation: CASSLRPTTSGGLTDTQYF.

This clone was seen just once. The gene calls are TRBV18 and TRBJ2-3, with unresolved D. The CDR3 spans 15 residues. V was clipped by 6 bases and J by 0 bases, with 13 bases between them. CDR1 is KGHSH and CDR2 is LQKENI in the germline V gene. Here the CDR3 reads CASSPPWGSTDTQYF. As DNA, the CDR3 is TGTGCCAGCTCTCCCCCGTGGGGTAGCACAGATACGCAGTATTTT.

This chain connects TRBV18 to TRBJ2-5; unclear D gene. Germline V CDR1 and CDR2: KGHSH, LQKENI. The CDR3 runs 15 residues. V lost 1 base, J lost 2 bases, and 11 bases lay in between. The CDR3 region has the DNA TGTGCCAGCTCACCACGGTTGGGCGGTCAAGAGACCCAGTACTTC. It translates to CASSPRLGGQETQYF.

This rearrangement joins TRBV29-1 to TRBJ2-1; TRBD2 might be the D (5 bases). V lost 5 bases and J lost 5, with 16 bases in between. The CDR3 consists of 14 residues. CDR1 SQVTM and CDR2 ANQGSEA come from the germline V gene. CDR3 sequence: CSVFPQRSHNEQFF. The CDR3 DNA follows: TGCAGCGTTTTCCCCCAGCGGAGCCACAATGAGCAGTTCTTC.

The chain employs TRBV19 and TRBJ2-2; maybe TRBD1 (6 bases). The CDR3 sequence is 15 residues long. The V gene's germline CDR1 is LNHDA and CDR2 SQIVND (reference sequence). Trimming shortened V by 6 bases and J by 2 bases, and 13 bases separated the two germline ends. CDR3 bases: TGTGCCAGTAGACCTTTGGACAGCAACACCGGGGAGCTGTTTTTT. This encodes CASRPLDSNTGELFF.

The rearrangement links TRBV6-5 to TRBJ1-4, with 7 bases lining up with TRBD1. The CDR3 covers 15 residues. The germline CDR1 and CDR2 sequences are MNHEY and SVGAGI. J gave up 5 bases and V 6 bases, and 9 bases lay outside the gene matches. The CDR3, as DNA: TGTGCCAGCAGCCAGAACAGGGGAAGGAATGAAAAACTGTTTTTT. Its translation: CASSQNRGRNEKLFF.

CDR3 sequence (DNA): TGTGCCAGCAGCAAACTTACTCGGGGACGTCGGACTGAAGCTTTCTTT. As protein: CASSKLTRGRRTEAFF. This chain uses TRBV21-1 with TRBJ1-1. TRBV21-1 is termed a pseudogene. This CDR3 has 16 residues.

The chain combines TRBV19 with TRBJ2-7; no clear D gene. The CDR3 consists of 14 residues. V lost 1 base and J 2 bases, leaving 9 bases between the germline ends. Germline CDR1 and CDR2: LNHDA and SQIVND (reference sequence). For the CDR3, the DNA is TGTGCCAGTAGTATAGTAGCAGCCCCCTACGAGCAGTACTTC. Its protein product is CASSIVAAPYEQYF.

This clone occurred once. The chain is built from TRBV7-6 and TRBJ2-2; 8 bases map to TRBD1. The CDR3 loop spans 15 amino acids. Germline V lookup: CDR1 SGHVS, CDR2 FNYEAQ. J was trimmed by 0 bases and V by 5 bases; bases with no gene match: 2. CDR3 nucleotide sequence: TGTGCCAGCAGCGAACAGGGGGCGAACACCGGGGAGCTGTTTTTT. Translated: CASSEQGANTGELFF.

With respect to this clone: One junction end disagrees with the germline gene, perhaps due to a read error. The chain joins TRBV28 to TRBJ1-2; weak D call: TRBD1 (6 bases). CDR3 size: 13 residues. The V gene's germline CDR1 is MDHEN and CDR2 SYDVKM. CDR3 sequence: CASSSSGGLYTSF. CDR3 nucleotide sequence: TGTGCCAGCAGTTCCAGTGGGGGGCTCTACACTAGCTTC.

The rearrangement joins TRBV27 to TRBJ2-7; 9 positions match TRBD1. V lost 5 bases to trimming and J lost 3 bases; unmatched junction nucleotides: 5. Germline CDR1 MNHEY, CDR2 SMNVEV (reference sequence). There are 14 residues in the CDR3. CDR3 amino acids: CASSRDRAYYEQYF. CDR3 in DNA: TGTGCCAGCAGTCGGGACAGGGCCTACTACGAGCAGTACTTC.

The J gene is TRBJ2-7, the V gene TRBV7-3; 9 nucleotides match TRBD1. The germline V gene has CDR1 SGHTA and CDR2 FQGTGA. The length of the CDR3 is 12 residues. V shed 4 bases, J shed 8 bases, and the junction held 3 bases outside the gene matches. CDR3 in amino acids: CASSSGQGKQYF. The DNA for the CDR3 is TGTGCCAGCAGCTCAGGACAGGGGAAGCAGTACTTC.

The chain has TRBV5-1 and TRBJ2-3; D gene ambiguous. CDR1 is SGHRS, CDR2 YFSETQ, per germline. The V end lost 2 bases, the J end lost 6 bases, and 4 bases lay between the germline ends. The CDR3 has 11 residues. CDR3 nucleotide sequence: TGCGCCAGCAGCTTCGTGGATACGCAGTATTTT. Protein: CASSFVDTQYF. The whole variable domain, remainder taken from reference TRBV5-1 and TRBJ2-3, is KAGVTQTPRYLIKTRGQQVTLSCSPISGHRSVSWYQQTPGQGLQFLFEYFSETQRNKGNFPGRFSGRQFSNSRSEMNVSTLELGDSALYLCASSFVDTQYFGPGTRLTVL.

V gene TRBV18 combines with J gene TRBJ2-7; D not resolved. V lost 3 bases and J 5 bases, leaving 5 bases between the germline ends. Looked up from germline, CDR1 is KGHSH and CDR2 is LQKENI. CDR3 length: 11 amino acids. DNA of the CDR3: TGTGCCAGCTCACCGGCCGACGAGCAGTACTTC. As protein: CASSPADEQYF. Full variable domain (outside the CDR3, taken from reference TRBV18 and TRBJ2-7): NAGVMQNPRHLVRRRGQEARLRCSPMKGHSHVYWYRQLPEEGLKFMVYLQKENIIDESGMPKERFSAEFPKEGPSILRIQQVVRGDSAAYFCASSPADEQYFGPGTRLTVT.

This chain connects TRBV5-4 to TRBJ1-4; possible D gene TRBD1, 5 bases. The CDR3 totals 14 residues. Germline loops: CDR1 SGHNT, CDR2 YYREEE (reference sequence). Trimming took off 6 bases at V and 3 bases at J, with 12 bases between the two ends. The CDR3 DNA is TGTGCCAGCACCCTAAGGGGCTCTAATGAAAAACTGTTTTTT. Protein sequence: CASTLRGSNEKLFF.

This rearrangement joins TRBV7-8 to TRBJ1-1; D ambiguous. V lost 0 bases to trimming and J lost 10 bases, with 18 bases between them. From germline, CDR1 is SGHVS and CDR2 FQNEAQ. This CDR3 has 15 amino acids. As DNA, the CDR3 is TGTGCCAGCAGCTTAGCAGTAGGTGGTTTCTTCAGAGCTTTCTTT. Translated: CASSLAVGGFFRAFF. The complete variable domain, with remaining parts taken from reference TRBV7-8 and TRBJ1-1, reads GAGVSQSPRYKVAKRGQDVALRCDPISGHVSLFWYQQALGQGPEFLTYFQNEAQLDKSGLPSDRFFAERPEGSVSTLKIQRTQQEDSAVYLCASSLAVGGFFRAFFGQGTRLTVV.

This clone occurred once. This chain links TRBV4-1 with TRBJ1-3, with TRBD1 matching over 7 bases. The CDR3 extends over 16 amino acids. Trimming took 4 bases from V and 3 from J; bases not matched to a gene: 9. Germline V lookup: CDR1 MGHRA, CDR2 YSYEKL. CDR3 loop: CASSPGEGGGGNTIYF. For the CDR3, the DNA is TGCGCCAGCAGCCCAGGGGAAGGGGGCGGTGGAAACACCATATATTTT.

This clone ranks as medium-sized. This CDR3 is also generated by other DNA sequences in the sample. The chain is built from TRBV7-9 and TRBJ1-4; D unresolved. CDR3 length equals 14 residues. V dropped 3 bases and J dropped 1 base, with 6 bases sitting between them. Germline CDR1 reads SEHNR; CDR2 reads FQNEAQ (reference sequence). The CDR3 DNA follows: TGTGCCAGCAGCTTGGTCGGAACTAATGAAAAACTGTTTTTT. It specifies CASSLVGTNEKLFF.

This clone was seen just once. The chain recombines TRBV5-8 with TRBJ1-3; weak D call: TRBD1 (5 bases). Deletions cut 4 bases from V and 2 bases from J, with 13 bases between. The CDR3 is 15 residues long. Per the germline V gene, CDR1 is SGHTS and CDR2 is YDEGEE. The CDR3: CASSPSGRAGNTIYF. Here the CDR3 DNA reads TGTGCCAGCAGCCCTTCGGGCAGGGCTGGAAACACCATATATTTT.

The chain combines TRBV28 with TRBJ1-5, with a possible D match to TRBD1 (5 bases). CDR3 length equals 14 residues. In germline, CDR1 is MDHEN, CDR2 SYDVKM. V was trimmed by 10 bases and J by 1 base, leaving 14 bases between them. As DNA, the CDR3 is TGTGCCACCGCGGGGGTCTTAAGCAATCAGCCCCAGCATTTT. Translated: CATAGVLSNQPQHF. The variable domain in full, completed from reference TRBV28 and TRBJ1-5, reads DVKVTQSSRYLVKRTGEKVFLECVQDMDHENMFWYRQDPGLGLRLIYFSYDVKMKEKGDIPEGYSVSREKKERFSLILESASTNQTSMYLCATAGVLSNQPQHFGDGTRLSIL.

The chain carries TRBV7-9 and TRBJ2-7, with TRBD1 matching over 7 bases. CDR1 and CDR2 from the germline V gene are SEHNR and FQNEAQ (reference sequence). J gave up 4 bases and V 5 bases, and 11 bases lay outside the gene matches. This CDR3 region has 15 residues. CDR3 sequence (DNA): TGTGCCAGCAGCGGTCGAGGGGGCTTCAATTACGAGCAGTACTTC. This codes for CASSGRGGFNYEQYF. The whole variable domain, remainder taken from reference TRBV7-9 and TRBJ2-7, is DTGVSQNPRHKITKRGQNVTFRCDPISEHNRLYWYRQTLGQGPEFLTYFQNEAQLEKSRLLSDRFSAERPKGSFSTLEIQRTEQGDSAMYLCASSGRGGFNYEQYFGPGTRLTVT.

The chain joins TRBV2 to TRBJ2-3, with 11 bases identical to TRBD2. Per the germline V gene, CDR1 is SNHLY and CDR2 is FYNNEI. This CDR3 comprises 16 residues. V shed 4 bases and J 3 bases; nucleotides not matched to a gene: 6. This CDR3 reads CASSAPGLAATDTQYF. As DNA, the CDR3 is TGTGCCAGCAGTGCGCCGGGACTAGCGGCAACAGATACGCAGTATTTT.